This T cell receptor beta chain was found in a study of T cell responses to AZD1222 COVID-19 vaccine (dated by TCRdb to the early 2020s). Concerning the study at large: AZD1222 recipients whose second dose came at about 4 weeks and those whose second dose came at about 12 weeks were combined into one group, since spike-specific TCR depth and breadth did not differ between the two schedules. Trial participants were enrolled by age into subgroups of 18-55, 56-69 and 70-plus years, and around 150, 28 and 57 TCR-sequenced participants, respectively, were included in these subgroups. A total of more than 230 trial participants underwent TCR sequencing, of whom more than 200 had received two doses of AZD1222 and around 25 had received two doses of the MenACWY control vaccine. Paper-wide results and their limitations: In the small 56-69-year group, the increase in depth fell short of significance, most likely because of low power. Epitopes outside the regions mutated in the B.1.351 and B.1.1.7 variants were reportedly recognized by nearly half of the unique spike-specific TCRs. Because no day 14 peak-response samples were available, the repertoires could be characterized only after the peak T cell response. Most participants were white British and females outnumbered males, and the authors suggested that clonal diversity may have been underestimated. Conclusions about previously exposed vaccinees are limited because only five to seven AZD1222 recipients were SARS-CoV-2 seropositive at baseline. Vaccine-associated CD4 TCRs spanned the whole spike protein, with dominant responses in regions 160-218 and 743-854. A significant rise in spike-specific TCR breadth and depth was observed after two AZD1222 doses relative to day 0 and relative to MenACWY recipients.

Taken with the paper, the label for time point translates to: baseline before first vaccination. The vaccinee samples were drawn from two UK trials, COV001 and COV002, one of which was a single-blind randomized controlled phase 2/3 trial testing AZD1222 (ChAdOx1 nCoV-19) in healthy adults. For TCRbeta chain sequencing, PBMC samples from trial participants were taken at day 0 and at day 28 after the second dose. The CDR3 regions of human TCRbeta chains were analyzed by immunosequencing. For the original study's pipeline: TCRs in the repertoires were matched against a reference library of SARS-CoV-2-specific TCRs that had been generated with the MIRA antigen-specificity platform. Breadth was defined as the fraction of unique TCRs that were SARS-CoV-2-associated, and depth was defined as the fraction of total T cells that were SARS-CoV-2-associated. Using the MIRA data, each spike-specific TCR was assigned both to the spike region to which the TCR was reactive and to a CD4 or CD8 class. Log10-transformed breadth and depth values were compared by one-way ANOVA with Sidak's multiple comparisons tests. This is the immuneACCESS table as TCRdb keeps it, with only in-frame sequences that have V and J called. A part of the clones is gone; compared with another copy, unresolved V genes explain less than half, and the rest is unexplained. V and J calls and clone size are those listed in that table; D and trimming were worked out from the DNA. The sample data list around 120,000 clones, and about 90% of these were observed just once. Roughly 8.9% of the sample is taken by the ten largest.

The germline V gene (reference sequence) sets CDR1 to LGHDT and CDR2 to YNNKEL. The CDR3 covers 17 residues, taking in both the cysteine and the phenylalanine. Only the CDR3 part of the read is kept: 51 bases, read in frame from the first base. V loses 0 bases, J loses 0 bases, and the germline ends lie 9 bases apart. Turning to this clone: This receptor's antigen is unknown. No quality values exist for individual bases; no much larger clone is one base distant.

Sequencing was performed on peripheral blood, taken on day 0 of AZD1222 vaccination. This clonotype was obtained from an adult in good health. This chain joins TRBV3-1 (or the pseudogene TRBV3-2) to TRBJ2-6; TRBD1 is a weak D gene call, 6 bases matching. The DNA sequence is TGTGCCAGCAGCCAAGACAGGGGCGCCTCTGGGGCCAACGTCCTGACTTTC. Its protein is CASSQDRGASGANVLTF.